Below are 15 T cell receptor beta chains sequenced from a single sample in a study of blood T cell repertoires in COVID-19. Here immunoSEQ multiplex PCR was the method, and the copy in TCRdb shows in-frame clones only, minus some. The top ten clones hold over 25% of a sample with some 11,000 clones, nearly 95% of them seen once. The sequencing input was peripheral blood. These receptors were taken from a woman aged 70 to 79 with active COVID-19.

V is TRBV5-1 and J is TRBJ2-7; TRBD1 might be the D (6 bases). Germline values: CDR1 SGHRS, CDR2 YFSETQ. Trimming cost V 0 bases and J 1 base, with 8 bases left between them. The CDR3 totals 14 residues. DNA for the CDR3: TGCGCCAGCAGCTTGGACAGGGCGTCCTACGAGCAGTACTTC. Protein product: CASSLDRASYEQYF.

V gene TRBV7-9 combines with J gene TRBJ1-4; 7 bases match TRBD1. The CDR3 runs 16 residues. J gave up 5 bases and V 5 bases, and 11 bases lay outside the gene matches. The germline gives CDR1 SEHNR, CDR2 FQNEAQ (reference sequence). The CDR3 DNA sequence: TGTGCCAGCAGCCAGCAGGTGGGACAGCGAAATGAAAAACTGTTTTTT. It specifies CASSQQVGQRNEKLFF.

The CDR3 DNA follows: TGTGCCAGTAGGGGACAGTTCTCGGGCACTGAAGCTTTCTTT. Translating gives CASRGQFSGTEAFF. This chain uses TRBV19 with TRBJ1-1, with 7 bases aligning to TRBD1. CDR3 size: 14 residues. Germline lookup yields CDR1 LNHDA and CDR2 SQIVND (reference sequence). Trimming removed 6 bases from V and 4 bases from J; junction bases left unmatched: 8.

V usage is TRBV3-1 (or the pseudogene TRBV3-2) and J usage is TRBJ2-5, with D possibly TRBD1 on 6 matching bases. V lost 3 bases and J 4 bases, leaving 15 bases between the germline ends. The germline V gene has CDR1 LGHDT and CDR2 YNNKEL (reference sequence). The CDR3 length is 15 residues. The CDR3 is CASSQRQALRETQYF. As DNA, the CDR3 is TGTGCCAGCAGCCAGCGACAGGCCCTCCGAGAGACCCAGTACTTC.

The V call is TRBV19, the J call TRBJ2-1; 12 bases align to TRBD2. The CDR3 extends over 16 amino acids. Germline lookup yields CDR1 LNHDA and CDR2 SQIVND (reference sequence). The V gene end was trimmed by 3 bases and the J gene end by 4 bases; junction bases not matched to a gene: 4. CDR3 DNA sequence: TGTGCCAGTAGTATCCTAGCGGGAGGGGTATACAATGAGCAGTTCTTC. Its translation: CASSILAGGVYNEQFF.

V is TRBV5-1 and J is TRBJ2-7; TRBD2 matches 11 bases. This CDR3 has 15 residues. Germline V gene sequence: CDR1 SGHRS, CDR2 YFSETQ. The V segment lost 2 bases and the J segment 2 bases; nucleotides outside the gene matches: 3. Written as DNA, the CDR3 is TGCGCCAGCAGCTTTGTAGCGGGAGGGGCCTACGAGCAGTACTTC. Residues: CASSFVAGGAYEQYF.

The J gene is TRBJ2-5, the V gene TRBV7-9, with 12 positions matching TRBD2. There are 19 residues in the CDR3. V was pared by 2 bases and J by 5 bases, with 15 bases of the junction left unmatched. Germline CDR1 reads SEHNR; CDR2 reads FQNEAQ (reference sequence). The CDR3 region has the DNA TGTGCCAGCAGCTTACCACCGACCCTAGCGGGAGGGTTAGGGGAGACCCAGTACTTC. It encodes CASSLPPTLAGGLGETQYF.

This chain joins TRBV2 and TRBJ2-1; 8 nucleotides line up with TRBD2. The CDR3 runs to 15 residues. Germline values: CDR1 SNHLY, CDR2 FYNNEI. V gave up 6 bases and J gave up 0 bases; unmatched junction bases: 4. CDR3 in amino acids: CASSSGLASYNEQFF. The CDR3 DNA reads TGTGCCAGCAGCTCAGGACTAGCCTCCTACAATGAGCAGTTCTTC.

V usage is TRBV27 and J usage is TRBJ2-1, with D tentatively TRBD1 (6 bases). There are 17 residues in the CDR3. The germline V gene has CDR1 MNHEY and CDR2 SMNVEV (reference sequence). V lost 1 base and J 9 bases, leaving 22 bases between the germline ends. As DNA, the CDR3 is TGTGCCAGCAGTTTATTGACAGGCCCGACCTTTAACGGTGAGCAGTTCTTC. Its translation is CASSLLTGPTFNGEQFF.

CDR3 DNA sequence: TGTGCCTGGGCGGACAGGGACTATTCACCCCTCCACTTT. Translation: CAWADRDYSPLHF. V is TRBV30 and J is TRBJ1-6, with 8 positions matching TRBD1. Trimming removed 5 bases from V and 8 bases from J; junction bases left unmatched: 5. There are 13 residues in the CDR3. Germline V gene lookup returns CDR1 GTSNPN and CDR2 SVGIG (reference sequence).

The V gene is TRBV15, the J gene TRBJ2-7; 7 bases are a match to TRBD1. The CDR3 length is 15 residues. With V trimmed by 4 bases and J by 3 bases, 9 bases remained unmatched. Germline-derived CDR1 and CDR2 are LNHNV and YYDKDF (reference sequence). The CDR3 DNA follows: TGTGCCACCAGCATTTGGGGGCCAGGGGGCTACGAGCAGTACTTC. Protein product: CATSIWGPGGYEQYF.

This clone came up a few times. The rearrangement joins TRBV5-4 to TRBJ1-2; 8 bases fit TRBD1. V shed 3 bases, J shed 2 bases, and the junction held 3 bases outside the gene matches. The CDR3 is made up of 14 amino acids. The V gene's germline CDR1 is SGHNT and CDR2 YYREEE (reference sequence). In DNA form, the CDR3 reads TGTGCCAGCAGCTCTGGACAGGGAAACTATGGCTACACCTTC. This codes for CASSSGQGNYGYTF.

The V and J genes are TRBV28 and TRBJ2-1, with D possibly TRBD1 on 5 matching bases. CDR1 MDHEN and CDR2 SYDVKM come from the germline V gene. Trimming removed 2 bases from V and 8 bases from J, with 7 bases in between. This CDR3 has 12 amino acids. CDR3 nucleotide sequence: TGTGCCAGCAGTTTAAGGGGTCATGAGCAGTTCTTC. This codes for CASSLRGHEQFF.

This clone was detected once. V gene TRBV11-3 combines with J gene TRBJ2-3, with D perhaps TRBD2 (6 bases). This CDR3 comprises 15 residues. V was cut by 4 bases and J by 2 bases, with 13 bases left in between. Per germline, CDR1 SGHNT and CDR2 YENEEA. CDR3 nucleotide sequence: TGTGCCAGCAGCTCCCAGGGACTCTCCACAGATACGCAGTATTTT. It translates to CASSSQGLSTDTQYF.

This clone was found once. The CDR3 reads CASSLAPGSYEQYF. Here the CDR3 DNA reads TGTGCCAGCAGCTTAGCTCCGGGCTCCTACGAGCAGTACTTC. V gene TRBV7-2 combines with J gene TRBJ2-7; D is unclear. V lost 0 bases, J lost 0 bases, and 6 bases lay in between. The CDR3 covers 14 residues. CDR1 is SGHTA, CDR2 FQGNSA, per germline.